This TCR beta chain was obtained from a study of cytomegalovirus exposure and HLA in healthy donors. This clone was seen a single time. The method was immunoSEQ multiplex PCR; TCRdb's version includes in-frame clones alone and lacks a portion of them. The sample lists over 150,000 clones, 86% occurring once. V was trimmed by 7 bases and J by 5 bases, leaving 23 bases between them. Germline CDR1 MNHEY, CDR2 SMNVEV (reference sequence). The CDR3 sequence is 16 residues long. What was sequenced was PBMCs. The TCR comes from a woman aged 18-29 years in good health and CMV-seronegative. The genes are TRBV27 and TRBJ2-5; weak D call: TRBD2 (7 bases). The CDR3 DNA is TGTGCCAGCAAGGATAATAAGGGGGGGCGAAGGGAGACCCAGTACTTC. Its translation is CASKDNKGGRRETQYF.